The text below deals with one T cell receptor beta chain. This entry comes from a study of blood T cell repertoires in COVID-19. Study details: The samples span acute and convalescent COVID-19 from the United States, Italy and Spain. Sources were T cells, B-cell-depleted T cells, or PBMCs; the material itself was cDNA or gDNA.

In the source study's methods: From reference gene primer amplification, estimates of nucleated cell counts were derived. Assay used: immunoSEQ multiplex PCR; TCRdb lists only in-frame clones, some missing. The D gene and trimming were derived from the DNA, and the V and J assignments and clone size from that table. The sample carries 140,000 to 150,000 clones, 80% recorded once. V lost 7 bases, J lost 1 base, and 16 bases lay in between. The CDR3 contains 15 residues. Germline CDR1 and CDR2: ENHRY and SYGVKD. The rearrangement joins TRBV10-3 to TRBJ2-5, with D perhaps TRBD2 (6 bases). The sequencing sample was made of peripheral blood. The sequence derives from a man aged 65 to 85 who had recovered from COVID-19. The CDR3 bases are TGTGCCATCAACCCGATAGGCGGGACCCAAGAGACCCAGTACTTC. It specifies CAINPIGGTQETQYF.